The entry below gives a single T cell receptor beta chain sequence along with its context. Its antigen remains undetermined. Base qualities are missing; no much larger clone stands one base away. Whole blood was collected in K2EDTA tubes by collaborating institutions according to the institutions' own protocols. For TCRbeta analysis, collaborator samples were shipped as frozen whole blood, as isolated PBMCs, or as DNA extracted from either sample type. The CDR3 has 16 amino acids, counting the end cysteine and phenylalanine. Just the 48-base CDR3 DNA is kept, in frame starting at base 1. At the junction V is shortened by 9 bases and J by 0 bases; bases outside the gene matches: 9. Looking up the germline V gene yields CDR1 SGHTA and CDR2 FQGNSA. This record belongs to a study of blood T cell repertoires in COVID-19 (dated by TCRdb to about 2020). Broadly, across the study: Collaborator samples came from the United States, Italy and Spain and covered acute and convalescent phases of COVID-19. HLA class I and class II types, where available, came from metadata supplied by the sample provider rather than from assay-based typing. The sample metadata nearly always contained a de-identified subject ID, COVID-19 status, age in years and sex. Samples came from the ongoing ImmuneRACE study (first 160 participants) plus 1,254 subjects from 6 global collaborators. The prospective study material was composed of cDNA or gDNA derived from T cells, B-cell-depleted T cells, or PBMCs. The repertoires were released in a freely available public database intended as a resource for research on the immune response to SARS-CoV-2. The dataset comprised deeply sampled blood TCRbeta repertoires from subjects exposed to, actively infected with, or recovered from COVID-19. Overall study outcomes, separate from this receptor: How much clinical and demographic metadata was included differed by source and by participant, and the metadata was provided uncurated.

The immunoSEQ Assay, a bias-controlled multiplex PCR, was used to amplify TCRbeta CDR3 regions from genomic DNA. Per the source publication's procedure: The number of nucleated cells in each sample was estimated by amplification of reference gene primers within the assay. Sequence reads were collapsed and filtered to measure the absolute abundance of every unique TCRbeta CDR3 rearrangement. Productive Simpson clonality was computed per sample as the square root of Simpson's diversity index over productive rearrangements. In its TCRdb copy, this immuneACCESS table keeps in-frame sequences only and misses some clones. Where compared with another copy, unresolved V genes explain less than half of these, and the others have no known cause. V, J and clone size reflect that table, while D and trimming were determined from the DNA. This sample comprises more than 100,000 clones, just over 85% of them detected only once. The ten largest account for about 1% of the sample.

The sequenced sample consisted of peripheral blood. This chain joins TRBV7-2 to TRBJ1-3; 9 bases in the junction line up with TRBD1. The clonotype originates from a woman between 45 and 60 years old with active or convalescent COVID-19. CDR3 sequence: CASAGQGMASGNTIYF. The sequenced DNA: TGTGCCAGTGCGGGACAGGGTATGGCCTCTGGAAACACCATATATTTT.